This T cell receptor beta chain was captured by sequencing in a study of T cell repertoires in cytomegalovirus infection. Study as a whole: CMV epitopes, recently identified HLA-C-restricted and well-studied HLA-B-restricted, were used. CMV infection and matching HLA type were both indicated by public TCR beta signatures. The study's findings and limits: The study found HLA-C-restricted CMV-specific TCR beta clonotypes dominating the ex vivo response. Cumulative public TCR beta family frequency identified CMV carriers with the relevant HLA.

MiXCR, run by TCRdb on the reads, gives a single entry per CDR3 protein. This table has roughly 920,000 distinct CDR3 sequences, 30% to 40% appearing once. With respect to this clonotype: Its antigen is unidentified.

Germline assignment: CDR1 PRHDT and CDR2 FYEKMQ (reference sequence). The V end lost 0 bases, the J end lost 0 bases, and 5 bases lay between the germline ends. The CDR3 sequence is 15 residues long. The sequencing used cultured CD8+ T cells from PBMCs, collected from culture after CMV antigen stimulation. The gene calls are TRBV13 and TRBJ1-4; possibly TRBD1 for D (5 bases). This receptor was identified in a human donor in good health (CMV status not recorded). Some clones in this sample may be carry-over from other donors' samples. The CDR3 nucleotides are TGTGCCAGCAGCTTAGGGGGGGCAACTAATGAAAAACTGTTTTTT. It codes for CASSLGGATNEKLFF.